The text below deals with one TCR beta chain. Its target is unknown. These data belong to a study of OX40 agonist ivuxolimab in advanced cancers. At the level of the study: Treatment of patients was with ivuxolimab, an agonistic anti-OX40 (CD134) antibody. A diagnosis of hepatocellular carcinoma, melanoma, renal cell or head and neck cancer was present in dose-escalation patients. Three patients had partial responses: one hepatocellular carcinoma, two cutaneous melanoma.

The germline V gene has CDR1 MGHRA and CDR2 YSYEKL. The CDR3 length is 13 residues. V shed 1 base, J shed 8 bases, and the junction held 2 bases outside the gene matches. The assay was immunoSEQ multiplex PCR, and TCRdb's table has in-frame clones only and misses some. The table has 35,000 to 40,000 clones, about 88% seen once; the top ten hold 2% to 3%. Findings and caveats of the study: Researchers did not establish what antigens the expanded peripheral T cells target.

The TCR sequence derives from an adult with an advanced solid tumor such as melanoma, head and neck, liver or kidney cancer. The specimen was CD4+ or CD8+ T cells sorted from blood, collected in a trial of the OX40 agonist ivuxolimab. V usage is TRBV4-1 and J usage is TRBJ2-4, with 7 bases that match TRBD2. DNA of the CDR3: TGCGCCAGCAGCCAAGTTGCGGGGGACATTCAGTACTTC. This gives the protein CASSQVAGDIQYF.